This T cell receptor beta chain was found in a study of control samples from healthy donors and cancer patients. Per germline, CDR1 LNHNV and CDR2 YYDKDF (reference sequence). V lost 0 bases and J 2 bases, leaving 5 bases between the germline ends. The CDR3 is 15 amino acids. The assay was immunoSEQ multiplex PCR, and TCRdb's table has in-frame clones only and misses some. The table has approximately 170,000 clones, about 90% seen once. The chain uses TRBV15 and TRBJ2-6; D call uncertain. Sequencing used blood. The sequence was collected from a woman aged 25 to 39 in good health. The DNA of the CDR3 is TGTGCCACCAGCAGAGACAGGACTGGGGCCAACGTCCTGACTTTC. Translated: CATSRDRTGANVLTF.